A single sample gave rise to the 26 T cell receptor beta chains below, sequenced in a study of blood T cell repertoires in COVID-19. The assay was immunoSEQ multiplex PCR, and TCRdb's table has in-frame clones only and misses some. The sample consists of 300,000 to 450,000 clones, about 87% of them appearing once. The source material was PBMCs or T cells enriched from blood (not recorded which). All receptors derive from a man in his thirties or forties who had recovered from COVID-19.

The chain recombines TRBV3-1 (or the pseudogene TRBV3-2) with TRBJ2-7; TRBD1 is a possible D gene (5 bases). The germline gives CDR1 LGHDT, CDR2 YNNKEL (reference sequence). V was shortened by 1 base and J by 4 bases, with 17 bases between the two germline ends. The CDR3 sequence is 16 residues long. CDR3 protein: CASSQGAAGLGYEQYF. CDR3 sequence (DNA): TGTGCCAGCAGCCAAGGGGCGGCAGGGCTGGGGTACGAGCAGTACTTC.

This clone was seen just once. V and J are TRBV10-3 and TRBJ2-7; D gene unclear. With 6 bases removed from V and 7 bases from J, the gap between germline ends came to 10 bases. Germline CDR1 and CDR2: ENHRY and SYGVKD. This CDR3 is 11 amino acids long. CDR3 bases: TGTGCCATCAGCCCGGGTGAAGAGCAGTACTTC. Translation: CAISPGEEQYF.

CDR3 protein: CASSSFSGGRYEQYF. The CDR3 DNA reads TGCGCCAGCAGCTCTTTCTCAGGGGGACGGTACGAGCAGTACTTC. The chain recombines TRBV5-1 with TRBJ2-7; 7 bases align to TRBD1. The CDR3 length is 15 residues. J gave up 4 bases and V 3 bases, and 10 bases lay outside the gene matches. Germline V gives CDR1 SGHRS, CDR2 YFSETQ.

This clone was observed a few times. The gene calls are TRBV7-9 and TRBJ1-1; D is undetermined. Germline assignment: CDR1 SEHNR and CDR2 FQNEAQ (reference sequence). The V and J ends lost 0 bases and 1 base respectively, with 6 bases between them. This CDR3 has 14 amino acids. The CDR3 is CASSLAAWNTEAFF. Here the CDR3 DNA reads TGTGCCAGCAGCTTAGCGGCATGGAACACTGAAGCTTTCTTT.

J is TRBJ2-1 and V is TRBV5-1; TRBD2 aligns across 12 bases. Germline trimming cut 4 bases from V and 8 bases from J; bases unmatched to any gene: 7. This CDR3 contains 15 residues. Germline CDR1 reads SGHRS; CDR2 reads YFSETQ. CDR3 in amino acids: CASSNLAGGPDEQFF. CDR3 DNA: TGCGCCAGCAGCAACCTAGCGGGGGGGCCGGATGAGCAGTTCTTC.

Written as DNA, the CDR3 is TGTGCCAGCAGCTTGGCCGCGTTAGGAGCTAACTATGGCTACACCTTC. It specifies CASSLAALGANYGYTF. The chain has TRBV5-4 and TRBJ1-2, with no clear D. This CDR3 has 16 residues. Germline CDR1 and CDR2: SGHNT and YYREEE (reference sequence). The ends were cut back, 0 bases at V and 0 bases at J, with 12 bases in the middle.

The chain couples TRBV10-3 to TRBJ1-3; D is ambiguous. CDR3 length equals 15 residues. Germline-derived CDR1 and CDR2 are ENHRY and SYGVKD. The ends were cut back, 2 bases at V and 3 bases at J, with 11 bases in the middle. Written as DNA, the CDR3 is TGTGCCATCAGTGAGGACACGGATATTGGAAACACCATATATTTT. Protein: CAISEDTDIGNTIYF.

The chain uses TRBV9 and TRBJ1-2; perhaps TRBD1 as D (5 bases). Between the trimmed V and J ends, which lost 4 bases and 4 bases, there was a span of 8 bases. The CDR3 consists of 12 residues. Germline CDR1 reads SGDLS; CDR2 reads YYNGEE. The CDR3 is CASSRDSYGYTF. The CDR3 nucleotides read TGTGCCAGCAGCCGTGACAGCTATGGCTACACCTTC.

Written as DNA, the CDR3 is TGTGCCAGCAGTTTATGGCCGCCGGACAGGGGCAATCAGCCCCAGCATTTT. Encoded protein: CASSLWPPDRGNQPQHF. This chain connects TRBV27 to TRBJ1-5; 8 bases agree with TRBD1. The CDR3 length is 17 residues. CDR1 MNHEY and CDR2 SMNVEV come from the germline V gene (reference sequence). V lost 1 base, J lost 2 bases, and 7 bases stayed unmatched.

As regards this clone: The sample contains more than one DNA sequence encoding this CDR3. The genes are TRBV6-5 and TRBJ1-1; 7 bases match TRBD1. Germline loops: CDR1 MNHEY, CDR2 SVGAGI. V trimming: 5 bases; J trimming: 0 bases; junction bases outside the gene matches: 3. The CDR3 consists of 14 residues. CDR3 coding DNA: TGTGCCAGCAGTCTGGACAGGATGAACACTGAAGCTTTCTTT. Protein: CASSLDRMNTEAFF.

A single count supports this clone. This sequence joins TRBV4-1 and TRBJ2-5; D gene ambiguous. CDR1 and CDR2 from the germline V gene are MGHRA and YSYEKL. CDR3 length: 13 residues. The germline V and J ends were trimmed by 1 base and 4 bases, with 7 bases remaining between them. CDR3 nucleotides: TGCGCCAGCAGCCAAGGAGCCCTAGAGACCCAGTACTTC. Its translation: CASSQGALETQYF.

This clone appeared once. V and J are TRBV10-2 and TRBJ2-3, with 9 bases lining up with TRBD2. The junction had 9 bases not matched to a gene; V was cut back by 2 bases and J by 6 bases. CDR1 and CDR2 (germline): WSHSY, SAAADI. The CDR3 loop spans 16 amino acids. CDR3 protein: CASSEPKRGARDTQYF. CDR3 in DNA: TGCGCCAGCAGTGAGCCGAAGCGGGGGGCCAGGGATACGCAGTATTTT.

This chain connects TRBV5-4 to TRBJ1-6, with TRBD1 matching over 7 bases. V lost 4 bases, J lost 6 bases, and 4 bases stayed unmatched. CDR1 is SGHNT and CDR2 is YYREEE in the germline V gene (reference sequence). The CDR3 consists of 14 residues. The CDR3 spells CASSHRDSNSPLHF. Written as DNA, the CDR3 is TGTGCCAGCAGCCATCGGGACAGTAATTCACCCCTCCACTTT.

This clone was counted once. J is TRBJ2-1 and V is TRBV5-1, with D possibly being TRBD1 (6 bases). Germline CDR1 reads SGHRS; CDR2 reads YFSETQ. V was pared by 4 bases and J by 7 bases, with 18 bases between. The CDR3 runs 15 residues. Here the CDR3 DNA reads TGCGCCAGCAGCATAACAGGGCCTGGGGGTAATGAGCAGTTCTTC. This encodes CASSITGPGGNEQFF.

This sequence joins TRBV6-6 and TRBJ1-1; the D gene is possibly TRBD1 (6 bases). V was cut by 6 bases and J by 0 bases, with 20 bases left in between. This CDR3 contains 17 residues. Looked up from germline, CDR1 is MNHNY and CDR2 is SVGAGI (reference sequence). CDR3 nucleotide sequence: TGTGCCAGCAGCCGAGGACAGATTCGTTTTATGAACACTGAAGCTTTCTTT. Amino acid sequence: CASSRGQIRFMNTEAFF.

CDR3 protein: CASSAGAAANQETQYF. DNA of the CDR3: TGTGCCAGCAGCGCTGGGGCAGCTGCAAACCAAGAGACCCAGTACTTC. The genes are TRBV7-8 and TRBJ2-5; weak D call: TRBD1 (5 bases). Between the trimmed V and J ends, which lost 5 bases and 0 bases, there was a span of 16 bases. Germline lookup yields CDR1 SGHVS and CDR2 FQNEAQ. CDR3 length equals 16 residues.

The CDR3 region has the DNA TGTGCCAGTAGTATAGGAGCAGGTAACACCGGGGAGCTGTTTTTT. It specifies CASSIGAGNTGELFF. The V gene is TRBV19, the J gene TRBJ2-2, with D unclear. The CDR3 contains 15 residues. Trimming shortened V by 1 base and J by 2 bases, and 8 bases separated the two germline ends. The germline gives CDR1 LNHDA, CDR2 SQIVND (reference sequence).

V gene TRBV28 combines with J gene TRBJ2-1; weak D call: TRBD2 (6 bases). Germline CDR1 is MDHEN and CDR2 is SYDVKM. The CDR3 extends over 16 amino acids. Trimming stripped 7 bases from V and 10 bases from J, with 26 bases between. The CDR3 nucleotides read TGTGCCAGCACCGACCTACCGGGACTGCCTCCCCCGGAGCAGTTCTTC. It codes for CASTDLPGLPPPEQFF. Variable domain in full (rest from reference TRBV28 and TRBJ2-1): DVKVTQSSRYLVKRTGEKVFLECVQDMDHENMFWYRQDPGLGLRLIYFSYDVKMKEKGDIPEGYSVSREKKERFSLILESASTNQTSMYLCASTDLPGLPPPEQFFGPGTRLTVL.

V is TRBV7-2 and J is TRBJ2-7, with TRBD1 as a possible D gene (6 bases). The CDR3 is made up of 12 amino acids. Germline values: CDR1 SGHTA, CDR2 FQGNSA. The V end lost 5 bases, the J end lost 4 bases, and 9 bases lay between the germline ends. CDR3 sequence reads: CASSPGQYEQYF. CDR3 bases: TGTGCCAGCAGCCCAGGACAGTACGAGCAGTACTTC. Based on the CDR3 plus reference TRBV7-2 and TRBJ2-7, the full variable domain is GAGVSQSPSNKVTEKGKDVELRCDPISGHTALYWYRQSLGQGLEFLIYFQGNSAPDKSGLPSDRFSAERTGGSVSTLTIQRTQQEDSAVYLCASSPGQYEQYFGPGTRLTVT.

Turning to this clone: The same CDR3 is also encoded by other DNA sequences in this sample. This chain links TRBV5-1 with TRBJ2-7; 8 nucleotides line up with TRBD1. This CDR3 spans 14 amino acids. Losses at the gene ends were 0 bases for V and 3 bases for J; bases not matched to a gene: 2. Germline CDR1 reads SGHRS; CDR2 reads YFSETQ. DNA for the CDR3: TGCGCCAGCAGCTTGGGAGACAGGGGCTACGAGCAGTACTTC. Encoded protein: CASSLGDRGYEQYF.

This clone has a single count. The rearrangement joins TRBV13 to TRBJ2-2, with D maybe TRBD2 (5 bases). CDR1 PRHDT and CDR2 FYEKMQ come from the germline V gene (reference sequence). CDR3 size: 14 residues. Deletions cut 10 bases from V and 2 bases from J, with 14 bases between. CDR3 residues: CAIRRAANTGELFF. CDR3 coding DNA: TGTGCCATACGGCGGGCAGCAAACACCGGGGAGCTGTTTTTT.

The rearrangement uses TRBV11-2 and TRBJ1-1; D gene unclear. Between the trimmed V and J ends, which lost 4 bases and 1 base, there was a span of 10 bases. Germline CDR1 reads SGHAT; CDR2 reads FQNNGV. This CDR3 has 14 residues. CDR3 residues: CASSSSTGNTEAFF. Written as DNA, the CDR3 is TGTGCCAGCAGCTCGAGTACCGGGAACACTGAAGCTTTCTTT.

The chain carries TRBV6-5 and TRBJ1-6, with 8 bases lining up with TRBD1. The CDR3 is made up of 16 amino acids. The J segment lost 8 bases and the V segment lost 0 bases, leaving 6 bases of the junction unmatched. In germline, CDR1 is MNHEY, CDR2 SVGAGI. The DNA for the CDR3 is TGTGCCAGCAGTTACTCGGGCAGGGGGCTCGATTCACCCCTCCACTTT. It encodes CASSYSGRGLDSPLHF.

This CDR3 reads CASRLTGISTDEQFF. As DNA, the CDR3 is TGCGCCAGCAGGCTCACAGGGATCTCTACTGATGAGCAGTTCTTC. The chain uses TRBV4-3 and TRBJ2-1; possibly TRBD1 for D (6 bases). The CDR3 contains 15 residues. From germline, CDR1 is LGHNA and CDR2 YSLEER. The germline V and J ends were trimmed by 6 bases and 8 bases, with 20 bases remaining between them.

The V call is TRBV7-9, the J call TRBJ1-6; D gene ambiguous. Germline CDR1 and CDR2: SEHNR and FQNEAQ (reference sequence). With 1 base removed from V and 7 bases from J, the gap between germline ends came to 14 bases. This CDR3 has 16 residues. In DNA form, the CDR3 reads TGTGCCAGCAGCTTAGAAGGGAGTTCCTGGAATTCACCCCTCCACTTT. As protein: CASSLEGSSWNSPLHF.

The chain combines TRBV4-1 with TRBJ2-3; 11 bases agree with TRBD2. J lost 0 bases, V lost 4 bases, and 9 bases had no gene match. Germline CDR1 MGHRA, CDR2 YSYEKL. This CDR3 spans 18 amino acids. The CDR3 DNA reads TGCGCCAGCAGCCCTACAGGGACTAGCGGAACTAGCACAGATACGCAGTATTTT. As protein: CASSPTGTSGTSTDTQYF.